Below are 29 T cell receptor beta chains sequenced from a single sample in a study of shared T cell receptors in the human thymus. Assay: immunoSEQ multiplex PCR; the TCRdb copy retains only in-frame clones and omits some. The sample comprises about 660,000 clones, more than 75% of which are singletons, and over 0.008% rests with the top ten. A further study also used this sample, focusing on human thymus T cells.

The sequenced sample consisted of thymocytes. The source is a boy younger than two with a congenital heart defect.

The chain combines TRBV5-4 with TRBJ2-5, with D possibly being TRBD2 (7 bases). Germline CDR1 and CDR2: SGHNT and YYREEE (reference sequence). The CDR3 sequence is 16 residues long. Deletions cut 4 bases from V and 5 bases from J, with 21 bases between. The DNA of the CDR3 is TGTGCCAGCAGCCCCGCCGCGGGGGCGCGAAGGGAGACCCAGTACTTC. This translates into CASSPAAGARRETQYF. Together with reference TRBV5-4 and TRBJ2-5, the CDR3 gives the full variable domain: ETGVTQSPTHLIKTRGQQVTLRCSSQSGHNTVSWYQQALGQGPQFIFQYYREEENGRGNFPPRFSGLQFPNYSSELNVNALELDDSALYLCASSPAAGARRETQYFGPGTRLLVL.

The chain joins TRBV5-6 to TRBJ1-3, with 7 positions matching TRBD1. Germline values: CDR1 SGHDT, CDR2 YYEEEE. This CDR3 contains 14 residues. V lost 4 bases to trimming and J lost 4 bases; unmatched junction nucleotides: 5. CDR3 nucleotides: TGTGCCAGCAGCCCGCACAGGGGAGGAAACACCATATATTTT. It specifies CASSPHRGGNTIYF. Drawing the rest from reference TRBV5-6 and TRBJ1-3, the complete variable domain is DAGVTQSPTHLIKTRGQQVTLRCSPKSGHDTVSWYQQALGQGPQFIFQYYEEEERQRGNFPDRFSGHQFPNYSSELNVNALLLGDSALYLCASSPHRGGNTIYFGEGSWLTVV.

This clone was counted a few times. The rearrangement links TRBV7-2 to TRBJ2-7, with 7 bases fitting TRBD1. The junction had 9 bases not matched to a gene; V was cut back by 6 bases and J by 1 base. The CDR3 runs 15 residues. Germline lookup yields CDR1 SGHTA and CDR2 FQGNSA. Here the CDR3 reads CASRTTGSGSYEQYF. CDR3 nucleotides: TGTGCCAGCAGGACGACAGGGTCTGGTTCCTACGAGCAGTACTTC.

V is TRBV27 and J is TRBJ1-6, with 7 nucleotides matching TRBD1. Germline CDR1 and CDR2: MNHEY and SMNVEV (reference sequence). V lost 1 base to trimming and J lost 9 bases; unmatched junction nucleotides: 15. This CDR3 has 18 residues. The DNA for the CDR3 is TGTGCCAGCAGTTTATTTCTTTCCTACGACAGGGTTGGTTCACCCCTCCACTTT. Its translation is CASSLFLSYDRVGSPLHF.

This chain connects TRBV6-6 to TRBJ1-2; 9 nucleotides line up with TRBD1. Germline lookup yields CDR1 MNHNY and CDR2 SVGAGI (reference sequence). J gave up 4 bases and V 5 bases, and 11 bases lay outside the gene matches. This CDR3 comprises 16 residues. The CDR3 DNA is TGTGCCAGCAGTCACGATTCGGGACAGGGATGCTATGGCTACACCTTC. It codes for CASSHDSGQGCYGYTF.

The chain joins TRBV7-3 to TRBJ2-1; the D gene is possibly TRBD2 (5 bases). Germline V gene data show CDR1 as SGHTA and CDR2 as FQGTGA. The CDR3 is made up of 17 amino acids. V was cut by 5 bases and J by 4 bases, with 21 bases left in between. The CDR3 sequence: CASSPPVAGDGYNEQFF. CDR3 DNA: TGTGCCAGCAGCCCCCCGGTAGCCGGGGATGGTTACAATGAGCAGTTCTTC.

This chain uses TRBV7-2 with TRBJ1-1; D not resolved. The CDR3 extends over 15 amino acids. V was cut by 2 bases and J by 7 bases, with 17 bases left in between. The germline V gene has CDR1 SGHTA and CDR2 FQGNSA. The CDR3, as DNA: TGTGCCAGCAGCTTACAAGGGCCGCTAGGACTTGAAGCTTTCTTT. As protein: CASSLQGPLGLEAFF.

The J gene is TRBJ2-7, the V gene TRBV2; 14 nucleotides line up with TRBD2. The CDR3 totals 18 residues. Per the germline V gene, CDR1 is SNHLY and CDR2 is FYNNEI. V dropped 2 bases and J dropped 3; count of bases not matched to a gene: 9. The CDR3 protein is CASSERRTSGGPYYEQYF. Here the CDR3 DNA reads TGTGCCAGCAGTGAAAGGCGGACTAGCGGGGGGCCTTACTACGAGCAGTACTTC. Filled out from reference TRBV2 and TRBJ2-7, the complete variable domain reads EPEVTQTPSHQVTQMGQEVILRCVPISNHLYFYWYRQILGQKVEFLVSFYNNEISEKSEIFDDQFSVERPDGSNFTLKIRSTKLEDSAMYFCASSERRTSGGPYYEQYFGPGTRLTVT.

The chain links TRBV7-2 to TRBJ2-7; D is undetermined. Trimming left V 4 bases short and J 11 bases short, with 18 bases between. Germline CDR1 is SGHTA and CDR2 is FQGNSA. This CDR3 region has 13 residues. The CDR3 spells CASSSNGRTREYF. Here the CDR3 DNA reads TGTGCCAGCAGCTCCAACGGCAGAACTCGGGAGTACTTC.

V and J are TRBV4-1 and TRBJ2-7; D is ambiguous. This CDR3 spans 13 amino acids. V lost 4 bases and J lost 2, with 9 bases in between. Germline loops: CDR1 MGHRA, CDR2 YSYEKL. CDR3 coding DNA: TGCGCCAGCAGCCCCCAGGTAACCTACGAGCAGTACTTC. Its protein product is CASSPQVTYEQYF.

V and J are TRBV7-8 and TRBJ2-3; perhaps TRBD2 as D (5 bases). This CDR3 is built from 17 residues. Per the germline V gene, CDR1 is SGHVS and CDR2 is FQNEAQ. V was clipped by 2 bases and J by 1 base, with 16 bases between them. CDR3 loop: CASSLRRRPRGTDTQYF. The CDR3 DNA follows: TGTGCCAGCAGCTTACGCAGGAGGCCGCGGGGCACAGATACGCAGTATTTT.

This chain connects TRBV9 to TRBJ2-5; D is unresolved. Germline-derived CDR1 and CDR2 are SGDLS and YYNGEE. The germline V and J ends were trimmed by 0 bases and 1 base, with 13 bases remaining between them. CDR3 length: 16 amino acids. The DNA for the CDR3 is TGTGCCAGCAGCGTAGGACTTTATGATCTCCAAGAGACCCAGTACTTC. Amino acids: CASSVGLYDLQETQYF.

The J gene is TRBJ2-4, the V gene TRBV10-1; 8 nucleotides agree with TRBD1. This CDR3 is built from 14 residues. Germline V CDR1 and CDR2: WNHNN, SYGVQD (reference sequence). V lost 0 bases and J lost 11; bases outside the gene matches: 6. This CDR3 reads CASSESGDRQFQYF. DNA of the CDR3: TGCGCCAGCAGTGAGTCGGGGGACAGGCAATTTCAGTACTTC.

The chain combines TRBV5-5 with TRBJ2-2; D may be TRBD1 (5 bases). The CDR3 has 16 amino acids. CDR1 is SGHKS and CDR2 is YYEKEE in the germline V gene (reference sequence). V shed 4 bases and J shed 7 bases, with 20 bases lying between them. CDR3 loop: CASSVTGYDGLGELFF. DNA for the CDR3: TGTGCCAGCAGCGTAACAGGCTATGACGGGCTCGGGGAGCTGTTTTTT.

The chain links TRBV4-3 to TRBJ2-7; D might be TRBD1 (5 bases). The germline gives CDR1 LGHNA, CDR2 YSLEER. This CDR3 has 16 amino acids. V dropped 0 bases and J dropped 5 bases, with 17 bases sitting between them. The CDR3 loop reads CASSQDPQGSRHEQYF. CDR3 in DNA: TGCGCCAGCAGCCAAGATCCCCAGGGATCTCGCCACGAGCAGTACTTC.

The rearrangement uses TRBV7-2 and TRBJ2-1, with 8 bases aligning to TRBD2. V was clipped by 5 bases and J by 4 bases; unmatched bases: 7. Germline V CDR1 and CDR2: SGHTA, FQGNSA. This CDR3 contains 15 residues. CDR3 loop: CASSTRLAPYNEQFF. CDR3 DNA sequence: TGTGCCAGCAGCACTAGACTAGCGCCGTACAATGAGCAGTTCTTC.

V and J are TRBV4-1 and TRBJ2-3, with unresolved D. The germline CDR1 and CDR2 sequences are MGHRA and YSYEKL. The V end was cut by 0 bases, the J end by 0 bases, with 22 bases between. This CDR3 spans 20 amino acids. CDR3 nucleotide sequence: TGCGCCAGCAGCCAAGATCGGGTATCGTGGAAAAAGACTAGCACAGATACGCAGTATTTT. Translated, it gives CASSQDRVSWKKTSTDTQYF.

This chain connects TRBV4-3 to TRBJ2-5; 12 nucleotides line up with TRBD2. The CDR3 length is 16 residues. Germline values: CDR1 LGHNA, CDR2 YSLEER. V was clipped by 4 bases and J by 4 bases; unmatched bases: 7. This CDR3 is CASSLGLAGPAETQYF. The CDR3 nucleotides are TGCGCCAGCAGCCTGGGACTAGCGGGCCCCGCAGAGACCCAGTACTTC.

Here the CDR3 reads CASSSVAGGDYEQYF. The CDR3 nucleotides read TGTGCCAGCAGCTCCGTAGCGGGAGGGGACTACGAGCAGTACTTC. The rearrangement links TRBV6-5 to TRBJ2-7; TRBD2 agrees at 11 bases. V dropped 6 bases and J dropped 3; count of bases not matched to a gene: 7. Looked up from germline, CDR1 is MNHEY and CDR2 is SVGAGI. The CDR3 has 15 amino acids.

The chain couples TRBV18 to TRBJ2-7; D is ambiguous. The CDR3 contains 13 residues. The germline V gene encodes CDR1 KGHSH and CDR2 LQKENI. Trimming took 5 bases from V and 0 from J, leaving 8 bases between them. This CDR3 reads CASSTVGSYEQYF. In nucleotides, the CDR3 is TGTGCCAGCTCAACGGTCGGCTCCTACGAGCAGTACTTC.

This sequence joins TRBV28 and TRBJ2-1; the match to TRBD2 covers 9 bases. The V and J ends lost 6 bases and 6 bases, in that order; junction bases with no gene match: 15. CDR3 size: 17 residues. In germline, CDR1 is MDHEN, CDR2 SYDVKM. CDR3 in amino acids: CASSKRPSGKVCNEQFF. The CDR3 DNA reads TGTGCCAGCAGCAAAAGGCCTAGCGGGAAGGTATGCAATGAGCAGTTCTTC.

This chain connects TRBV4-1 to TRBJ2-5; TRBD2 matches 7 bases. Germline V gene lookup returns CDR1 MGHRA and CDR2 YSYEKL. The CDR3 totals 21 residues. The trim removed 0 bases at V and 5 bases at J, leaving 24 bases unmatched. CDR3 sequence: CASSQESGGWPGEGTGETQYF. For the CDR3, the DNA is TGCGCCAGCAGCCAAGAATCGGGGGGTTGGCCGGGAGAAGGCACCGGGGAGACCCAGTACTTC.

This sequence joins TRBV4-3 and TRBJ2-7, with TRBD1 matching 7 bases. Germline CDR1 is LGHNA and CDR2 is YSLEER. The CDR3 length is 15 residues. With V trimmed by 0 bases and J by 1 base, 3 bases remained unmatched. The CDR3 reads CASSQEFRGSYEQYF. The CDR3 DNA sequence: TGCGCCAGCAGCCAAGAGTTCAGGGGGTCCTACGAGCAGTACTTC.

The chain carries TRBV15 and TRBJ2-7; 10 bases map to TRBD2. The CDR3 extends over 15 amino acids. Trimming took 5 bases from V and 2 from J; bases not matched to a gene: 6. Per germline, CDR1 LNHNV and CDR2 YYDKDF (reference sequence). The CDR3 sequence: CATSQASGRAYEQYF. The CDR3 bases are TGTGCCACCAGCCAGGCTAGCGGGAGAGCCTACGAGCAGTACTTC.

The chain uses TRBV15 and TRBJ2-1, with 12 nucleotides matching TRBD2. The CDR3 has 20 residues. Per the germline V gene, CDR1 is LNHNV and CDR2 is YYDKDF (reference sequence). V shed 2 bases, J shed 0 bases, and the junction held 11 bases outside the gene matches. The CDR3 reads CATSRKSTSGSTGSYNEQFF. The CDR3 DNA sequence: TGTGCCACCAGCAGAAAATCGACTAGCGGGAGTACCGGCTCCTACAATGAGCAGTTCTTC.

This clone occurred once. The V gene is TRBV6-5, the J gene TRBJ2-7, with 11 bases fitting TRBD2. The germline CDR1 and CDR2 sequences are MNHEY and SVGAGI. V dropped 2 bases and J dropped 3; count of bases not matched to a gene: 3. The CDR3 has 15 residues. CDR3 region: CASSYMLAGGYEQYF. The CDR3 DNA sequence: TGTGCCAGCAGTTACATGCTAGCGGGAGGCTACGAGCAGTACTTC.

This chain joins TRBV18 and TRBJ2-5, with 8 bases identical to TRBD2. CDR3 length equals 16 residues. The V segment lost 6 bases and the J segment 4 bases; nucleotides outside the gene matches: 13. Germline V CDR1 and CDR2: KGHSH, LQKENI. In nucleotides, the CDR3 is TGTGCCAGCTCCCGGATCGACGCGGGGGGTCGAGAGACCCAGTACTTC. Translation gives CASSRIDAGGRETQYF. The full variable domain, with the rest looked up from reference TRBV18 and TRBJ2-5, is NAGVMQNPRHLVRRRGQEARLRCSPMKGHSHVYWYRQLPEEGLKFMVYLQKENIIDESGMPKERFSAEFPKEGPSILRIQQVVRGDSAAYFCASSRIDAGGRETQYFGPGTRLLVL.

The chain couples TRBV5-4 to TRBJ2-1; D unclear. This CDR3 contains 15 residues. Germline values: CDR1 SGHNT, CDR2 YYREEE (reference sequence). V dropped 4 bases and J dropped 0 bases, with 11 bases sitting between them. CDR3 nucleotides: TGTGCCAGCAGCCCTTCCATGAGCTCCTACAATGAGCAGTTCTTC. Protein sequence: CASSPSMSSYNEQFF.

The chain is built from TRBV7-8 and TRBJ1-5; 11 bases align to TRBD1. Trimming cost V 1 base and J 2 bases; bases outside gene matches: 7. The CDR3 length is 18 residues. Germline lookup yields CDR1 SGHVS and CDR2 FQNEAQ. Here the CDR3 reads CASSLGDRGGLGNQPQHF. The CDR3 nucleotides are TGTGCCAGCAGCTTAGGGGACAGGGGGGGGCTTGGCAATCAGCCCCAGCATTTT. Based on the CDR3 plus reference TRBV7-8 and TRBJ1-5, the full variable domain is GAGVSQSPRYKVAKRGQDVALRCDPISGHVSLFWYQQALGQGPEFLTYFQNEAQLDKSGLPSDRFFAERPEGSVSTLKIQRTQQEDSAVYLCASSLGDRGGLGNQPQHFGDGTRLSIL.